The T cell receptor beta chain described here comes from a study of identical twins. MiXCR was run by TCRdb on the 5' RACE reads, yielding one entry per CDR3 protein. The data hold 250,000 to 350,000 distinct CDR3 sequences, with around 8.8% observed a single time. The sample also formed part of further work on yellow fever vaccine responses in identical twins.

The sample comprised memory (CD45RO+) T cells sorted from blood. The sequence came from a woman aged 18-29 years in good health.

DNA of the CDR3: TGTGCCAGCAGCCAAGGCGGGACAGTTTATGGCTACACCTTC. It is translated as CASSQGGTVYGYTF. J is TRBJ1-2 and V is TRBV3-1; 7 nucleotides match TRBD1. The CDR3 is 14 amino acids. V lost 1 base and J lost 5; bases outside the gene matches: 4. Germline-derived CDR1 and CDR2 are LGHDT and YNNKEL (reference sequence). The full variable domain, rest sourced from reference TRBV3-1 and TRBJ1-2, is DTAVSQTPKYLVTQMGNDKSIKCEQNLGHDTMYWYKQDSKKFLKIMFSYNNKELIINETVPNRFSPKSPDKAHLNLHINSLELGDSAVYFCASSQGGTVYGYTFGSGTRLTVV.